This T cell receptor beta chain was found in a study of blood T cell repertoires in COVID-19 (dated by TCRdb to 2018 to 2021). For the wider study: Samples covering the acute and convalescent phases of COVID-19 were provided by collaborators in the United States, Italy and Spain. The repertoires were released in a freely available public database meant as a resource for research on the immune response to SARS-CoV-2. The prospective study material was composed of cDNA or gDNA derived from T cells, B-cell-depleted T cells, or PBMCs. The sample metadata nearly always contained a de-identified subject ID, COVID-19 status, age in years and sex. The dataset comprised deeply sampled blood TCRbeta repertoires from subjects exposed to, actively infected with, or recovered from COVID-19. Where HLA class I and class II types were available, the types were taken from metadata supplied by the sample provider, not from assay-based typing. Samples were obtained from the ongoing ImmuneRACE study (first 160 participants) and from 1,254 subjects provided by 6 global collaborators. Paper-wide results and their limitations: How much clinical and demographic metadata was included differed by source and by participant, and the metadata was provided uncurated.

Each collaborating institution followed its own protocols to collect whole blood in K2EDTA tubes. For TCRbeta analysis, collaborator samples were shipped as frozen whole blood, as isolated PBMCs, or as DNA extracted from either sample type. As to this clone: Its antigen is not yet known. Base quality data are lacking; no much larger clone is found one base away.

TCRbeta CDR3 regions were amplified from genomic DNA using the immunoSEQ Assay, a bias-controlled multiplex PCR. Concerning the study's data processing: The number of nucleated cells in each sample was estimated by amplification of reference gene primers within the assay. To quantify the absolute abundance of each unique TCRbeta CDR3 rearrangement, sequence reads were collapsed and filtered. Productive Simpson clonality was computed per sample as the square root of Simpson's diversity index over productive rearrangements. This immuneACCESS table, as held by TCRdb, lists in-frame sequences with V and J called but not all clones. Of the missing ones, under half trace to an unresolved V gene in checked studies; the others have no known cause. For V, J and clone size, that table is used; D and trimming come from the DNA. This sample has approximately 15,000 clones in its table, and around 81% of those were observed once. The ten largest make up approximately 9% of the sample.

The germline V gene specifies SGHDT as CDR1 and YYEEEE as CDR2. The germline V end is reduced by 5 bases and the J end by 0 bases; junction bases left unmatched: 8. From its cysteine to its phenylalanine, the CDR3 spans 16 amino acids. The only DNA kept is the CDR3, 48 bases in frame from the first base. Recombination connected TRBV5-6 to TRBJ1-3, with 7 bases aligning to TRBD1. The sequence derives from a human donor in a cohort sampled during active COVID-19. Sample: peripheral blood. Here is the DNA: TGTGCCAGCAGTTCTCGGACAGGTCCCTCTGGAAACACCATATATTTT. Translation gives CASSSRTGPSGNTIYF.